This T cell receptor (beta chain) came from a study of response to subunit inactivated influenza vaccine. The study, taken as a whole, reports: It was suggested by the authors that few new T cells are recruited by each seasonal influenza vaccination.

As concerns this clonotype: What it binds is not known.

MiXCR, applied by TCRdb to the RT-PCR reads, yields one record per CDR3 protein. Here the sample spans around 200,000 distinct CDR3 sequences, around 9% being singletons. Germline CDR1 reads DFQATT; CDR2 reads SNEGSKA (reference sequence). V was clipped by 0 bases and J by 3 bases; unmatched bases: 2. The CDR3 has 16 residues. This TCR came from a man aged 50 to 59 who received an inactivated influenza vaccine. The chain uses TRBV20-1 and TRBJ2-1, with TRBD2 matching over 13 bases. The input for sequencing was non-naive T cells sorted from PBMCs, taken on the day of vaccination. The CDR3 DNA reads as TGCAGTGCTAGAGACACTAGCGGGAGGGTCTACAATGAGCAGTTCTTC. Protein sequence: CSARDTSGRVYNEQFF.